This TCR beta chain appears in the sequencing data of a study of cytotoxic CD8 clonotypes in ibrutinib-treated CLL. Study details: Over 10 relapsed/refractory, over 14 treatment-naive; around 18 IGHV unmutated.

This CDR3 contains 14 residues. Germline V CDR1 and CDR2: LNHDA, SQIVND (reference sequence). V lost 6 bases, J lost 7 bases, and 9 bases stayed unmatched. Some clones are missing from TCRdb's copy, which holds only in-frame ones; the method was immunoSEQ multiplex PCR. Counted here are around 200,000 clones, roughly 73% occurring once; the ten biggest clones make up more than 9.5%. The TCR comes from a human donor with chronic lymphocytic leukemia. Sequencing was performed on PBMCs, taken after 12 months of ibrutinib treatment. This sequence joins TRBV19 and TRBJ2-1, with TRBD1 matching 7 bases. The CDR3: CASSRLGQPNEQFF. The CDR3 DNA reads as TGTGCCAGTAGCCGACTGGGACAGCCAAATGAGCAGTTCTTC.